The 28 T cell receptor beta chains below come from one sample, sequenced in a study of human T cells and chemical hapten exposure. TCRdb re-derived calls from the 5' RACE reads in MiXCR, one entry per CDR3 protein. This table has 110,000 or so distinct CDR3 sequences, approximately 19% appearing once. Blood, whole and unfractionated, served as the source for total RNA extraction. Receptors were obtained from a human donor in good health.

Many counts were recorded for this clonotype. V usage is TRBV28 and J usage is TRBJ1-4, with D uncertain. The CDR3 length is 14 residues. Trimming cost V 2 bases and J 3 bases, with 7 bases left between them. Per the germline V gene, CDR1 is MDHEN and CDR2 is SYDVKM. The CDR3 DNA sequence: TGTGCCAGCAGTTTAGGAGGGCCTAATGAAAAACTGTTTTTT. Residues: CASSLGGPNEKLFF.

The chain uses TRBV6-5 and TRBJ1-2; a weak D match, TRBD1 (5 bases). The CDR3 extends over 14 amino acids. Germline CDR1 MNHEY, CDR2 SVGAGI. V was shortened by 2 bases and J by 3 bases, with 10 bases between the two germline ends. The CDR3 DNA follows: TGTGCCAGCAGTTACAAAGGGGAGGACTATGGCTACACCTTC. This gives the protein CASSYKGEDYGYTF.

The chain employs TRBV10-3 and TRBJ2-1, with D possibly TRBD1 on 6 matching bases. This CDR3 is 13 amino acids long. Trimming took 3 bases from V and 3 from J, leaving 6 bases between them. Germline CDR1 reads ENHRY; CDR2 reads SYGVKD. The CDR3 bases are TGTGCCATCAGTGAAGGGGGCTACAATGAGCAGTTCTTC. It encodes CAISEGGYNEQFF.

This clonotype was observed a handful of times. The CDR3 here is CATMESYNYEQYF. The CDR3 DNA reads as TGTGCCACAATGGAATCCTATAACTACGAGCAGTACTTC. The genes are TRBV6-5 and TRBJ2-7, with no clear D. V dropped 10 bases and J dropped 3 bases, with 16 bases sitting between them. CDR1 and CDR2 from the germline V gene are MNHEY and SVGAGI. The CDR3 is 13 residues long.

This clonotype is a singleton in its sample. This chain joins TRBV12-3 or TRBV12-4 and TRBJ2-1; D gene unclear. Trimming removed 6 bases at V and 5 bases at J, with 14 bases between. CDR3 length equals 14 residues. As DNA, the CDR3 is TGTGCCAGCAGCGCTTGGGCCACCAACAATGAGCAGTTCTTC. Translating gives CASSAWATNNEQFF.

The chain carries TRBV20-1 and TRBJ2-1; 7 nucleotides match TRBD2. V lost 8 bases, J lost 3 bases, and 4 bases stayed unmatched. There are 12 residues in the CDR3. Germline-derived CDR1 and CDR2 are DFQATT and SNEGSKA (reference sequence). The CDR3 reads CSPQRDYNEQFF. DNA of the CDR3: TGCAGTCCCCAGCGGGACTACAATGAGCAGTTCTTC.

This clonotype was seen a handful of times. This chain connects TRBV12-3 or TRBV12-4 to TRBJ2-7, with 8 bases matching TRBD2. The CDR3 has 16 residues. V was clipped by 3 bases and J by 6 bases; unmatched bases: 13. DNA of the CDR3: TGTGCCAGCAGTTTGGATCCGGGACTAGTCTTTGCCGAGCAGTACTTC. Its translation: CASSLDPGLVFAEQYF.

The chain couples TRBV4-1 to TRBJ2-3, with D possibly matching TRBD1 (6 bases). V was shortened by 1 base and J by 8 bases, with 25 bases between the two germline ends. CDR3 size: 18 residues. CDR1 MGHRA and CDR2 YSYEKL come from the germline V gene. CDR3 sequence (DNA): TGCGCCAGCAGCCAAGCCAACTTGGGGGCCAGGGCCTTCGGTACGCAGTATTTT. It is translated as CASSQANLGARAFGTQYF.

The chain employs TRBV12-5 and TRBJ2-1, with D possibly matching TRBD1 (7 bases). CDR1 LGHNT and CDR2 FRNRAP come from the germline V gene. This CDR3 contains 15 residues. Trimming cost V 3 bases and J 6 bases, with 15 bases left between them. CDR3 sequence (DNA): TGTGCTAGTGGTTTCGCTAGCGCAGGGGGCAATGAGCAGTTCTTC. Translation: CASGFASAGGNEQFF.

This clonotype was observed a handful of times. V usage is TRBV4-1 and J usage is TRBJ1-1, with no clear D. Germline V CDR1 and CDR2: MGHRA, YSYEKL. V shed 0 bases and J shed 4 bases, with 12 bases lying between them. This CDR3 comprises 15 residues. The CDR3 reads CASSQDKIWGTEAFF. The CDR3, as DNA: TGCGCCAGCAGCCAAGATAAGATTTGGGGCACTGAAGCTTTCTTT.

This chain links TRBV28 with TRBJ1-1; a possible D gene is TRBD1 (5 bases). V shed 6 bases and J shed 1 base, with 30 bases lying between them. The CDR3 is 20 residues long. Germline CDR1 and CDR2: MDHEN and SYDVKM. The CDR3 is CASRPLPPGLFGISNTEAFF. As DNA, the CDR3 is TGTGCCAGCAGACCCCTCCCCCCAGGGTTATTCGGTATATCGAACACTGAAGCTTTCTTT. The full variable domain, its missing parts supplied by reference TRBV28 and TRBJ1-1, is DVKVTQSSRYLVKRTGEKVFLECVQDMDHENMFWYRQDPGLGLRLIYFSYDVKMKEKGDIPEGYSVSREKKERFSLILESASTNQTSMYLCASRPLPPGLFGISNTEAFFGQGTRLTVV.

This clonotype has a handful of counts. The V and J genes are TRBV30 and TRBJ1-2, with no clear D. In germline, CDR1 is GTSNPN, CDR2 SVGIG (reference sequence). Trimming pared 0 bases from V and 8 bases from J, leaving 10 bases between. This CDR3 spans 12 amino acids. CDR3 DNA: TGTGCCTGGAGTGTCGACGACATCGGCTACACCTTC. Its translation: CAWSVDDIGYTF.

V and J are TRBV28 and TRBJ2-1; a weak D match, TRBD2 (6 bases). In germline, CDR1 is MDHEN, CDR2 SYDVKM. Trimming shortened V by 5 bases and J by 4 bases, and 15 bases separated the two germline ends. CDR3 length equals 15 residues. For the CDR3, the DNA is TGTGCCAGCAGTCCTCCGGCTAGCGAATACAATGAGCAGTTCTTC. It encodes CASSPPASEYNEQFF.

The genes are TRBV27 and TRBJ2-7, with D perhaps TRBD2 (7 bases). CDR3 length: 13 amino acids. V lost 4 bases, J lost 4 bases, and 11 bases lay in between. The germline CDR1 and CDR2 sequences are MNHEY and SMNVEV (reference sequence). The CDR3 reads CASSWGGRYEQYF. DNA of the CDR3: TGTGCCAGCAGTTGGGGGGGGCGGTACGAGCAGTACTTC.

The rearrangement uses TRBV3-1 and TRBJ1-5; no reliable D call. The CDR3 is made up of 12 amino acids. Germline V gene data show CDR1 as LGHDT and CDR2 as YNNKEL (reference sequence). V was trimmed by 2 bases and J by 6 bases, leaving 5 bases between them. CDR3 residues: CASSQPGQPQHF. CDR3 DNA sequence: TGTGCCAGCAGCCAACCAGGTCAGCCCCAGCATTTT. Full variable domain (outside the CDR3, taken from reference TRBV3-1 and TRBJ1-5): DTAVSQTPKYLVTQMGNDKSIKCEQNLGHDTMYWYKQDSKKFLKIMFSYNNKELIINETVPNRFSPKSPDKAHLNLHINSLELGDSAVYFCASSQPGQPQHFGDGTRLSIL.

This sequence joins TRBV18 and TRBJ1-1; TRBD1 agrees at 7 bases. V gave up 8 bases and J gave up 1 base; unmatched junction bases: 7. CDR3 length: 14 amino acids. CDR1 is KGHSH and CDR2 is LQKENI in the germline V gene. CDR3 in amino acids: CASHWDSRNTEAFF. The DNA for the CDR3 is TGTGCCAGCCACTGGGACAGTCGGAACACTGAAGCTTTCTTT.

About this clonotype: Given a much more abundant clone one base away, this may be a read error. This chain joins TRBV7-9 and TRBJ2-3; 7 nucleotides agree with TRBD1. V lost 2 bases and J lost 4; bases outside the gene matches: 6. Germline CDR1 and CDR2: SEHNR and FQNEAQ (reference sequence). The CDR3 spans 15 residues. The CDR3 DNA is TGTGCCAGCAGCTTAAGACAGGGTGGGGCAGATACGCAGTATTTT. Translation: CASSLRQGGADTQYF.

Only a few counts were recorded for this clonotype. The J gene is TRBJ1-5, the V gene TRBV6-6, with 7 positions matching TRBD1. The junction had 8 bases not matched to a gene; V was cut back by 6 bases and J by 6 bases. CDR1 MNHNY and CDR2 SVGAGI come from the germline V gene (reference sequence). The CDR3 consists of 14 residues. CDR3 sequence reads: CASRAQGFLQPQHF. The DNA of the CDR3 is TGTGCCAGCAGGGCACAGGGGTTCCTTCAGCCCCAGCATTTT.

V and J are TRBV12-3 or TRBV12-4 and TRBJ2-3; 11 bases are shared with TRBD2. The CDR3 is 18 residues long. V trimming: 2 bases; J trimming: 2 bases; junction bases outside the gene matches: 9. In DNA form, the CDR3 reads TGTGCCAGCAGTTTATCGGGACTAGCGGTTAGAAACACAGATACGCAGTATTTT. Amino acids: CASSLSGLAVRNTDTQYF.

The chain recombines TRBV6-1 with TRBJ1-5; 8 nucleotides align to TRBD1. This CDR3 spans 16 amino acids. J gave up 1 base and V 2 bases, and 4 bases lay outside the gene matches. Germline loops: CDR1 MNHNS, CDR2 SASEGT. CDR3 sequence reads: CASSERQGSSNQPQHF. The CDR3 DNA follows: TGTGCCAGCAGTGAACGACAGGGGTCGAGCAATCAGCCCCAGCATTTT.

The rearrangement uses TRBV5-1 and TRBJ1-2; 11 bases fit TRBD1. Germline V gene sequence: CDR1 SGHRS, CDR2 YFSETQ. This CDR3 is 15 amino acids long. With V trimmed by 1 base and J by 7 bases, 6 bases remained unmatched. The CDR3 region has the DNA TGCGCCAGCAGCTTGTTGGGACAGGGGGAGAGTGGCTACACCTTC. Protein: CASSLLGQGESGYTF.

V and J are TRBV29-1 and TRBJ1-2, with D unresolved. From germline, CDR1 is SQVTM and CDR2 ANQGSEA. V was shortened by 1 base and J by 7 bases, with 16 bases between the two germline ends. The CDR3 is 14 amino acids. CDR3 sequence reads: CSVEGNPPEVGYTF. The CDR3 DNA reads as TGCAGCGTTGAAGGGAATCCCCCTGAAGTTGGCTACACCTTC.

The chain carries TRBV7-9 and TRBJ2-1, with D possibly TRBD2 on 5 matching bases. V lost 10 bases, J lost 8 bases, and 9 bases lay in between. Germline CDR1 SEHNR, CDR2 FQNEAQ (reference sequence). The CDR3 contains 10 residues. CDR3 DNA: TGTGCCACCTCCGGGGATGAGCAGTTCTTC. This sequence encodes CATSGDEQFF.

This chain links TRBV5-6 with TRBJ2-1, with D possibly being TRBD2 (6 bases). There are 16 residues in the CDR3. Trimming took 5 bases from V and 0 from J, leaving 15 bases between them. Germline CDR1 and CDR2: SGHDT and YYEEEE. The DNA of the CDR3 is TGTGCCAGCAGGGTGGAGGGGAGTAACTCCTACAATGAGCAGTTCTTC. Its translation is CASRVEGSNSYNEQFF.

The chain couples TRBV7-9 to TRBJ1-6, with unresolved D. Germline CDR1 is SEHNR and CDR2 is FQNEAQ (reference sequence). The ends were cut back, 8 bases at V and 9 bases at J, with 2 bases in the middle. The CDR3 extends over 9 amino acids. The CDR3 DNA reads as TGTGCCAGCGGTTCACCCCTCCACTTT. This encodes CASGSPLHF.

This CDR3 reads CASSLEARYEQYF. In DNA form, the CDR3 reads TGCGCCAGCAGCCTCGAAGCCCGCTACGAGCAGTACTTC. The chain couples TRBV4-1 to TRBJ2-7; D uncertain. CDR3 size: 13 residues. V was cut by 4 bases and J by 3 bases, with 10 bases left in between. Per germline, CDR1 MGHRA and CDR2 YSYEKL.

This rearrangement joins TRBV27 to TRBJ1-6; D is unclear. Trimming stripped 6 bases from V and 0 bases from J, with 18 bases between. CDR3 size: 18 residues. CDR1 and CDR2 (germline): MNHEY, SMNVEV (reference sequence). The CDR3 loop reads CASSPILSRSSYNSPLHF. The CDR3 DNA reads TGTGCCAGCAGCCCCATCCTAAGCCGAAGCTCCTATAATTCACCCCTCCACTTT.

The chain combines TRBV6-5 with TRBJ2-7; 9 bases are shared with TRBD1. CDR1 and CDR2 from the germline V gene are MNHEY and SVGAGI. With 0 bases clipped from V and 3 bases from J, the junction kept 0 bases outside the gene matches. The CDR3 is 14 residues long. The DNA of the CDR3 is TGTGCCAGCAGTTACTCGACAGGGGGCTACGAGCAGTACTTC. As protein: CASSYSTGGYEQYF.